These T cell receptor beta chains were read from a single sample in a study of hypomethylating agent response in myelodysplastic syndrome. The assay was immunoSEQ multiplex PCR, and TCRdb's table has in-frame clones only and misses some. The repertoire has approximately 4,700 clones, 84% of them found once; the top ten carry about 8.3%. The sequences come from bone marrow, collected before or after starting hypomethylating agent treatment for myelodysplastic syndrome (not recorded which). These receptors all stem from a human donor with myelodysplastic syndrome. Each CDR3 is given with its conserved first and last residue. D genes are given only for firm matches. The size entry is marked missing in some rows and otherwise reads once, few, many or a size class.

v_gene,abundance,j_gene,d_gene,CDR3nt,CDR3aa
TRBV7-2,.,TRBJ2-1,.,TGTGCCAGCAGCTTAGGAGGGGTTCCCGGTGGTGAGCAGTTCTTC,CASSLGGVPGGEQFF
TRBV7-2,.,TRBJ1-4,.,TGTGCCAGCAGCTTAATGCGAGGGGAAAAACTGTTTTTT,CASSLMRGEKLFF
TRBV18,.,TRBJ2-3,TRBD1,TGTGCCAGCTCACCTCTGGGACAGGTGAAAGATACGCAGTATTTT,CASSPLGQVKDTQYF
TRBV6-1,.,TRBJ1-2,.,TGTGCCAGCAGTCGTGAATACAGGGCTGCTAGCGGCTACACCTTC,CASSREYRAASGYTF
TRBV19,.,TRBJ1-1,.,TGTGCCAGTAGTATACTAGGGGAAGCTTTCTTT,CASSILGEAFF
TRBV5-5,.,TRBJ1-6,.,TGTGCCAGCAGCTTGGCTCGTAGGGATTCACCCCTCCACTTT,CASSLARRDSPLHF
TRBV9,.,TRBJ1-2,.,TGTGCCAGCAGCCGAAGATTCAGGGGTTTGGGCTACACCTTC,CASSRRFRGLGYTF
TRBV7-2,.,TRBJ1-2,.,TGTGCCAGCAGCCCCGCCGGCGGGACCCAGATTGCCTACACCTTC,CASSPAGGTQIAYTF
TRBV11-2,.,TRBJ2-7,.,TGTGCCAGCAGCCCTGGACTGGCTTACGAGCAGTACTTC,CASSPGLAYEQYF
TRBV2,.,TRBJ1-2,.,TGTGCCATCAAAGGGCAGGGACAAGGTTATGGCTACACCTTC,CAIKGQGQGYGYTF
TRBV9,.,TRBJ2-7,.,TGTGCCAGCAGCCCCGAGGGGGGGGGACTAAACGAGCAGTACTTC,CASSPEGGGLNEQYF
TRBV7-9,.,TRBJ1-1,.,TGTGCCAGCAGCTTCGAGGGGACTTCAGCTTTCTTT,CASSFEGTSAFF
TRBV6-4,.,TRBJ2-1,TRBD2,TGTGCCAGCACTAGGACTAGCGGGGGGAATGAGCAGTTCTTC,CASTRTSGGNEQFF
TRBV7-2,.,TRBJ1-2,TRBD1,TGTGCCAGCAGCGCGGGAAGGGACAGGGTGGTCTATGGCTACACCTTC,CASSAGRDRVVYGYTF
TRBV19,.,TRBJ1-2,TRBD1,TGTGCCAGTAGTATACAGTACGGGACAGGGTATTATGGCTACACCTTC,CASSIQYGTGYYGYTF
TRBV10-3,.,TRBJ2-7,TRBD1,TGTGCCATCAGTGTACAGGGGGCAGGCTACGAGCAGTACTTC,CAISVQGAGYEQYF
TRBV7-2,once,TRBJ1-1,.,TGTGCCAGCAGCTTAGATGAAGCGAGACTCTTCTTT,CASSLDEARLFF
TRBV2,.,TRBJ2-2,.,TGTGCCAGCAGGATGGAAGCGAACACCGGGGAGCTGTTTTTT,CASRMEANTGELFF